This T cell receptor (beta chain) derives from a study of vaccination and CD4 T cells after COVID-19. Germline CDR1 and CDR2: DFQATT and SNEGSKA (reference sequence). The ends lost 3 bases at V and 7 bases at J; junction bases unmatched: 2. The CDR3 is made up of 12 amino acids. Study-wide results and limits: The authors studied relatively few convalescent patients and analyzed no early post-infection timepoints.

This clonotype was counted a single time. Its cognate antigen is unknown. Treatment denoted: approximately nine-day PBMC culture with coronavirus spike peptide pools or control peptides (ViraFEST assay). Expansion of antigen-specific T cells with peptide pools by ViraFEST preceded sequencing of TCRs. The Oncomine TCR Beta short-read assay was applied to DNA of cultured CD4+ T cells. Each CDR3 protein is one row after TCRdb ran MiXCR on the PCR reads. Of 10,000 to 15,000 distinct CDR3 sequences in the sample, just under 75% were seen once. V is TRBV20-1 and J is TRBJ1-2; TRBD1 matches at 10 bases. The clonotype was recovered from a human donor who had recovered from COVID-19. The specimen was CD4+ T cells from blood, cultured in vitro. In DNA, the CDR3 is TGCAGTGCTAGTCGACAGGGGGCTGGCTACACCTTC. Its protein is CSASRQGAGYTF.